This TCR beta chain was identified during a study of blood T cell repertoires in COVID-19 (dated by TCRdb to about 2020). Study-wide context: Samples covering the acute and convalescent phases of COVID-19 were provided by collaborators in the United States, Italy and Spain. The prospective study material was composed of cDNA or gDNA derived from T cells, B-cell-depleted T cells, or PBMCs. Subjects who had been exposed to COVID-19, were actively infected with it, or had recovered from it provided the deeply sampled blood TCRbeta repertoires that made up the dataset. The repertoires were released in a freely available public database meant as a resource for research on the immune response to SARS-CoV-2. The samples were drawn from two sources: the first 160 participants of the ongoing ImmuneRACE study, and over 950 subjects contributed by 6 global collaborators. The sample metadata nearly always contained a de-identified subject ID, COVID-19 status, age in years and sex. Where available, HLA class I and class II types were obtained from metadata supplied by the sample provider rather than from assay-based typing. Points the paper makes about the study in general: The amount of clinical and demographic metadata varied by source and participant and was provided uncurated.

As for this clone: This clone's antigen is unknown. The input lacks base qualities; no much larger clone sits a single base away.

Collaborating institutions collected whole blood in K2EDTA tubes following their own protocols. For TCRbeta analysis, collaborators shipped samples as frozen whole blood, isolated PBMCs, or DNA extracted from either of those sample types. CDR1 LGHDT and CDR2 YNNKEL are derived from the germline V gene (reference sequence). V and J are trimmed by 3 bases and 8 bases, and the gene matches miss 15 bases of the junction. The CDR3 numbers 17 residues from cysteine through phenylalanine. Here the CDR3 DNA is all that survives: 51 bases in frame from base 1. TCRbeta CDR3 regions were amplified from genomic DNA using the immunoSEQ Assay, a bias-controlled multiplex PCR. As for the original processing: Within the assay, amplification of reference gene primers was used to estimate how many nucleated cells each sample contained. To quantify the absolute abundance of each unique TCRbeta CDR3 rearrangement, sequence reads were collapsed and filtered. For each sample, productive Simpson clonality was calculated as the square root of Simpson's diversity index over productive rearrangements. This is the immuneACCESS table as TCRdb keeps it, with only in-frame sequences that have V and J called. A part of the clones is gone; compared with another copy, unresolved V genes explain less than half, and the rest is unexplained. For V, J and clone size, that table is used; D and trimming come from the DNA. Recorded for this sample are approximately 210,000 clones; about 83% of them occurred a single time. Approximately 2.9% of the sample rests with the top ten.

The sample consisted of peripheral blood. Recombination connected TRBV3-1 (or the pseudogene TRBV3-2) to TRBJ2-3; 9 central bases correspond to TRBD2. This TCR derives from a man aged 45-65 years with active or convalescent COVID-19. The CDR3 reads CASSQAEVSGGAVTQYF. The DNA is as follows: TGTGCCAGCAGCCAGGCCGAGGTTAGCGGGGGCGCGGTTACGCAGTATTTT.